This TCR beta chain originates from a study of chemoradiotherapy in HPV16-positive cancers. Turning to the study itself: Functional T-cell assays on a couple of HPV16-positive patients' cells defined candidate HPV-specific clones and common TCR motifs.

CDR1 is MNHNS and CDR2 is SASEGT in the germline V gene. The V gene lost 4 bases and the J gene lost 3 bases, with 15 bases spanning the gap. The CDR3 runs to 16 residues. Assay: immunoSEQ multiplex PCR; the TCRdb copy retains only in-frame clones and omits some. The sample yields under 6,500 clones, under 85% seen once. This receptor was obtained from a human donor with HPV-associated anogenital cancer. The rearrangement uses TRBV6-1 and TRBJ1-4; D gene uncertain. The sample here was tumor tissue, taken from a patient who underwent chemoradiotherapy. CDR3 amino acids: CASSGYKGPPNEKLFF. CDR3 coding DNA: TGTGCCAGCAGTGGATACAAAGGGCCGCCTAATGAAAAACTGTTTTTT.